A selection of T cell receptor beta chains follows, all from one sample in a study of cytomegalovirus exposure and HLA in healthy donors. The assay was immunoSEQ multiplex PCR, and TCRdb's table has in-frame clones only and misses some. The table has 97,000 or so clones, less than 85% seen once; the top ten hold 2% to 3%. Sequencing input: PBMCs. The receptors derive from a man in his forties in good health and CMV-seronegative. Each CDR3 is given with its conserved first and last residue. A D gene is named only where the DNA matches it firmly. Rows give clone size only sometimes, using once, few, many, or a class for an expanded clone.

D gene: NA
clone size: NA
J gene: TRBJ2-2
V gene: TRBV5-6
CDR3 protein: CASSFGTSGELFF
CDR3 DNA: TGTGCCAGCAGCTTTGGTACATCCGGGGAGCTGTTTTTT

D gene: TRBD1
clone size: NA
J gene: TRBJ2-7
V gene: TRBV4-1
CDR3 protein: CASSSNRGYEQYF
CDR3 DNA: TGCGCCAGCAGCTCAAACAGGGGCTACGAGCAGTACTTC

D gene: TRBD2
clone size: NA
J gene: TRBJ2-5
V gene: TRBV11-3
CDR3 protein: CASSLDPLAGGETQYF
CDR3 DNA: TGTGCCAGCAGCTTAGATCCACTAGCGGGGGGGGAGACCCAGTACTTC

D gene: TRBD1
clone size: once
J gene: TRBJ1-1
V gene: TRBV7-2
CDR3 protein: CASSPEGQANTEAFF
CDR3 DNA: TGTGCCAGCAGCCCGGAGGGACAGGCGAACACTGAAGCTTTCTTT

D gene: TRBD1
clone size: once
J gene: TRBJ2-2
V gene: TRBV5-1
CDR3 protein: CASSSTGTGGAVGELFF
CDR3 DNA: TGCGCCAGCAGCTCAACCGGGACAGGAGGGGCGGTTGGGGAGCTGTTTTTT

D gene: NA
clone size: once
J gene: TRBJ1-2
V gene: TRBV27
CDR3 protein: CASSLVSGTNYGYTF
CDR3 DNA: TGTGCCAGCAGTTTAGTTTCAGGGACTAACTATGGCTACACCTTC

D gene: TRBD2
clone size: NA
J gene: TRBJ2-2
V gene: TRBV27
CDR3 protein: CASSSGLAGNTGELFF
CDR3 DNA: TGTGCCAGCAGTTCGGGACTAGCGGGGAACACCGGGGAGCTGTTTTTT

D gene: TRBD2
clone size: NA
J gene: TRBJ2-3
V gene: TRBV5-1
CDR3 protein: CASSLIGRGGTDTQYF
CDR3 DNA: TGCGCCAGCAGCTTGATAGGGCGGGGGGGCACAGATACGCAGTATTTT

D gene: TRBD2
clone size: few
J gene: TRBJ2-3
V gene: TRBV6-6
CDR3 protein: CASSRLAASTDTQYF
CDR3 DNA: TGTGCCAGCAGCCGACTAGCGGCGAGCACAGATACGCAGTATTTT

D gene: TRBD2
clone size: few
J gene: TRBJ2-1
V gene: TRBV19
CDR3 protein: CASSIGGLLNEQFF
CDR3 DNA: TGTGCCAGTAGTATAGGGGGACTACTCAATGAGCAGTTCTTC

D gene: TRBD1
clone size: NA
J gene: TRBJ2-1
V gene: TRBV7-3
CDR3 protein: CASSPGQGSYNEQFF
CDR3 DNA: TGTGCCAGCAGCCCTGGACAGGGAAGTTACAATGAGCAGTTCTTC

D gene: TRBD1
clone size: NA
J gene: TRBJ1-1
V gene: TRBV9
CDR3 protein: CASSVSGTGFTEAFF
CDR3 DNA: TGTGCCAGCAGCGTGAGTGGGACAGGGTTTACTGAAGCTTTCTTT

D gene: TRBD1
clone size: NA
J gene: TRBJ1-2
V gene: TRBV5-1
CDR3 protein: CASSPGTGQPRMTNYGYTF
CDR3 DNA: TGCGCCAGCAGCCCCGGGACAGGGCAGCCACGAATGACTAACTATGGCTACACCTTC

D gene: NA
clone size: NA
J gene: TRBJ1-5
V gene: TRBV7-9
CDR3 protein: CASSLELGQGNQPQHF
CDR3 DNA: TGTGCCAGCAGCTTAGAGTTGGGGCAGGGAAATCAGCCCCAGCATTTT

D gene: TRBD1
clone size: once
J gene: TRBJ1-2
V gene: TRBV19
CDR3 protein: CASSITTGGSGYGYTF
CDR3 DNA: TGTGCCAGTAGTATTACGACAGGGGGCAGTGGCTATGGCTACACCTTC

D gene: TRBD1
clone size: once
J gene: TRBJ1-5
V gene: TRBV11-2
CDR3 protein: CASSDGTDNQPQHF
CDR3 DNA: TGTGCCAGCAGCGACGGGACAGACAATCAGCCCCAGCATTTT

D gene: NA
clone size: NA
J gene: TRBJ2-7
V gene: TRBV5-1
CDR3 protein: CASSVQGNYEQYF
CDR3 DNA: TGCGCCAGCAGCGTGCAGGGGAACTACGAGCAGTACTTC

D gene: NA
clone size: NA
J gene: TRBJ2-5
V gene: TRBV9
CDR3 protein: CASSAGTQPQETQYF
CDR3 DNA: TGTGCCAGCAGCGCCGGGACTCAGCCCCAAGAGACCCAGTACTTC

D gene: NA
clone size: NA
J gene: TRBJ1-1
V gene: TRBV5-6
CDR3 protein: CASSTGGPEAFF
CDR3 DNA: TGTGCCAGCAGCACCGGAGGTCCTGAAGCTTTCTTT

D gene: NA
clone size: NA
J gene: TRBJ1-2
V gene: TRBV7-2
CDR3 protein: CASSFGRNYGYTF
CDR3 DNA: TGTGCCAGCAGCTTCGGGAGGAACTATGGCTACACCTTC

D gene: TRBD2
clone size: NA
J gene: TRBJ2-3
V gene: TRBV9
CDR3 protein: CASSPFVGLAGASAPDTQYF
CDR3 DNA: TGTGCCAGCAGCCCCTTTGTTGGGCTAGCGGGGGCATCTGCTCCAGATACGCAGTATTTT

D gene: NA
clone size: NA
J gene: TRBJ2-3
V gene: TRBV15
CDR3 protein: CATSRTVGVYADTQYF
CDR3 DNA: TGTGCCACCAGCAGGACCGTGGGAGTTTACGCAGATACGCAGTATTTT

D gene: TRBD1
clone size: NA
J gene: TRBJ2-1
V gene: TRBV19
CDR3 protein: CASSVGTVGRGEQFF
CDR3 DNA: TGTGCCAGTAGTGTCGGGACAGTGGGGAGAGGTGAGCAGTTCTTC

D gene: NA
clone size: NA
J gene: TRBJ1-2
V gene: TRBV30
CDR3 protein: CASGGLGGNGYTF
CDR3 DNA: TGTGCCTCTGGAGGCCTGGGGGGGAATGGCTACACCTTC

D gene: TRBD1
clone size: NA
J gene: TRBJ1-2
V gene: TRBV27
CDR3 protein: CASSLQGDFYGYTF
CDR3 DNA: TGTGCCAGCAGTTTACAGGGGGATTTTTATGGCTACACCTTC

D gene: NA
clone size: NA
J gene: TRBJ2-1
V gene: TRBV10-3
CDR3 protein: CAISSGISSYNEQFF
CDR3 DNA: TGTGCCATCAGTTCGGGGATCAGCTCCTACAATGAGCAGTTCTTC

D gene: TRBD1
clone size: NA
J gene: TRBJ1-4
V gene: TRBV7-6
CDR3 protein: CASSRTGDPSEKLFF
CDR3 DNA: TGTGCCAGCAGCCGTACAGGGGACCCATCGGAAAAACTGTTTTTT

D gene: TRBD1
clone size: NA
J gene: TRBJ1-6
V gene: TRBV5-1
CDR3 protein: CASSSAQGVRDSPLHF
CDR3 DNA: TGCGCCAGCAGCTCCGCACAGGGGGTCCGTGACTCACCCCTCCACTTT